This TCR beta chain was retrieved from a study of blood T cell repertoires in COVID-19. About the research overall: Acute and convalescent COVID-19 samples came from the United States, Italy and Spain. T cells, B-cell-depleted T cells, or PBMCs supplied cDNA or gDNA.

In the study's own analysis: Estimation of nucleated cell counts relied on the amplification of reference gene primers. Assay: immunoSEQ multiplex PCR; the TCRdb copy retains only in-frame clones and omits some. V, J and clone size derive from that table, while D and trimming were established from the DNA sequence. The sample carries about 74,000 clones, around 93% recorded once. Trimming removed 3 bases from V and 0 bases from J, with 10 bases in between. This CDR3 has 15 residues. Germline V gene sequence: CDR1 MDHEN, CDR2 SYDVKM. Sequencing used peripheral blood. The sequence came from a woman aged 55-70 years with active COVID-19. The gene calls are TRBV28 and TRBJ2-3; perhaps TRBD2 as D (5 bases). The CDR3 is CASSFRGFSTDTQYF. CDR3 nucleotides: TGTGCCAGCAGTTTCCGGGGTTTTAGCACAGATACGCAGTATTTT.